This record concerns one T cell receptor (beta chain) sequence. The antigen is not known. This record belongs to a study of somatic mutations in cytotoxic T cells in rheumatoid arthritis. Clones were sequenced by immunoSEQ multiplex PCR, and TCRdb holds only the in-frame ones, with some missing. Seen here are under 20,000 clones, around 80% observed once, and the top ten hold around 5%. The CDR3 length is 16 residues. Germline assignment: CDR1 KGHSH and CDR2 LQKENI. Trimming pared 0 bases from V and 2 bases from J, leaving 14 bases between. Study-level findings and limits: The top CD8+ clone topped 20% of CD8+ cells in about an eighth of the roughly 65 patients. No multiple-comparison adjustment was applied to the slight TRBV07 underrepresentation in rheumatoid arthritis patients. The targets (antigens) of the expanded CD8+ clones were not known.

The genes are TRBV18 and TRBJ2-7; D is possibly TRBD1 (7 bases). Sequencing was done on a sample of CD8+ T cells sorted from blood. The clonotype comes from an adult with rheumatoid arthritis. The DNA for the CDR3 is TGTGCCAGCTCACCACCCGGCCAGGGGGGAACCTACGAGCAGTACTTC. This translates into CASSPPGQGGTYEQYF.